The rows below give T cell receptor beta chains drawn from one sample of a study of Ad26.COV2.S vaccination and SARS-CoV-2 variants. This table comes from immunoSEQ multiplex PCR, and its TCRdb copy is limited to in-frame clones, with some not included. In the table there are about half a million clones, 80% to 90% of which are singletons. The sequenced sample was peripheral blood, obtained in a trial of Ad26.COV2.S vaccine versus placebo. The source is a person aged 18-65 years who received the Ad26.COV2.S COVID-19 vaccine or a placebo. The CDR3 runs from the conserved cysteine through the conserved F or W. D genes are given only for firm matches. Not every row has a clone size; where given, it reads once, few, many or a size class.

V gene: TRBV30; clone size: NA; D gene: NA; J gene: TRBJ2-1; CDR3 DNA: TGTGCCCACCGCCTCCGGAGCGGCGGTGAGCAGTTCTTC; CDR3 protein: CAHRLRSGGEQFF
V gene: TRBV5-1; clone size: once; D gene: NA; J gene: TRBJ2-2; CDR3 DNA: TGCGCCAGCAGCCCTGAAGCGGTTCTCACCGGGGAGCTGTTTTTT; CDR3 protein: CASSPEAVLTGELFF
V gene: TRBV12-3/TRBV12-4; clone size: NA; D gene: NA; J gene: TRBJ1-1; CDR3 DNA: TGTGCCAGCAGTTTAGACCCAGGTCGCGCTTTCTTT; CDR3 protein: CASSLDPGRAFF
V gene: TRBV7-2; clone size: NA; D gene: NA; J gene: TRBJ2-7; CDR3 DNA: TGTGCCAGCAGCTTAGTTCCGGCAGGACTCTCCTACGAGCAGTACTTC; CDR3 protein: CASSLVPAGLSYEQYF
V gene: TRBV27; clone size: NA; D gene: NA; J gene: TRBJ1-5; CDR3 DNA: TGTGCCAGCAGTTTAGGAGGACACCACAATCAGCCCCAGCATTTT; CDR3 protein: CASSLGGHHNQPQHF
V gene: TRBV11-2; clone size: NA; D gene: NA; J gene: TRBJ1-2; CDR3 DNA: TGTGCCAGCAGCCCCAGCCTGACACTCCTCGGCTATGGCTACACCTTC; CDR3 protein: CASSPSLTLLGYGYTF
V gene: TRBV15; clone size: NA; D gene: TRBD2; J gene: TRBJ2-3; CDR3 DNA: TGTGCCACCAGCAGAGTGGGTAGTAGCGGGGGGATCGGAGATACGCAGTATTTT; CDR3 protein: CATSRVGSSGGIGDTQYF
V gene: TRBV4-1; clone size: NA; D gene: NA; J gene: TRBJ1-1; CDR3 DNA: TGCGCCAGTGGGTGGGGGGACGAGGGGAACACTGAAGCTTTCTTT; CDR3 protein: CASGWGDEGNTEAFF
V gene: TRBV7-2; clone size: NA; D gene: TRBD1; J gene: TRBJ2-7; CDR3 DNA: TGTGCCAGCAGCTCCATAGACAGGGGCGGCGAGCAGTACTTC; CDR3 protein: CASSSIDRGGEQYF
V gene: TRBV6-5; clone size: once; D gene: NA; J gene: TRBJ1-2; CDR3 DNA: TGTGCCAGCAGTTACTCAGGGGCCAGTTATGGCTACACCTTC; CDR3 protein: CASSYSGASYGYTF
V gene: TRBV19; clone size: few; D gene: NA; J gene: TRBJ2-7; CDR3 DNA: TGTGCCAGTAGTATAGGTGGGAGCGGCCCCTACGAGCAGTACTTC; CDR3 protein: CASSIGGSGPYEQYF
V gene: TRBV29-1; clone size: NA; D gene: TRBD1; J gene: TRBJ1-2; CDR3 DNA: TGCAGCGTTGGGGAACAGGGGGCCGTTAACTATGGCTACACCTTC; CDR3 protein: CSVGEQGAVNYGYTF
V gene: TRBV30; clone size: NA; D gene: TRBD1; J gene: TRBJ2-7; CDR3 DNA: TGTGCCTGGAGTGTTGGGACAGGGGGCTCCGAGCAGTACTTC; CDR3 protein: CAWSVGTGGSEQYF
V gene: TRBV18; clone size: NA; D gene: NA; J gene: TRBJ2-1; CDR3 DNA: TGTGCCAGCTCACCACCGGCAGGGCTCTACAATGAGCAGTTCTTC; CDR3 protein: CASSPPAGLYNEQFF
V gene: TRBV5-1; clone size: NA; D gene: TRBD1; J gene: TRBJ2-5; CDR3 DNA: TGCGCCAGCAGGAGGACAGGCCAAGAGACCCAGTACTTC; CDR3 protein: CASRRTGQETQYF
V gene: TRBV14; clone size: NA; D gene: TRBD2; J gene: TRBJ2-7; CDR3 DNA: TGTGCCAGCAGCCCCCAATTGGGACTAGCGGGCTTGGGCGAGCAGTACTTC; CDR3 protein: CASSPQLGLAGLGEQYF